The source of this T cell receptor beta chain is a study of T cell changes during pregnancy in multiple sclerosis. CDR1 and CDR2 from the germline V gene are LGHNA and YNFKEQ. The CDR3 totals 14 residues. V lost 1 base, J lost 1 base, and 5 bases lay in between. Generated by immunoSEQ multiplex PCR, the TCRdb table keeps only in-frame clones and is missing some. This table has approximately 89,000 clones, approximately 95% appearing once. This TCR came from a female donor in good health, enrolled as a control in a pregnancy study. Sample: peripheral blood, taken after pregnancy. The V and J genes are TRBV4-2 and TRBJ2-1; D not resolved. For the CDR3, the DNA is TGTGCCAGCAGCCAAGGACTGTCCTACAATGAGCAGTTCTTC. Residues: CASSQGLSYNEQFF.